This TCR beta chain emerged from a study of T cell clusters in autoimmune cytopenias. Its frequency marks this clonotype as medium-sized (0.01 to 0.1%). TRB was amplified by touch-down multiplex PCR, primer pools A and B combined. One entry per CDR3 protein, without DNA, is what TCRdb gives after re-calling the multiplex PCR reads. The listing contains 6,000 to 6,500 distinct CDR3 sequences. This CDR3 is built from 13 residues. Germline V gene data show CDR1 as MNHNS and CDR2 as SASEGT. TRB amplification used 250 ng of peripheral blood genomic DNA. The same data also went into a second study, on T cell repertoires in aging, cancer and after chemotherapy.

The receptor was isolated from a human donor in good health. The sample was peripheral blood. The chain couples TRBV6-1 to TRBJ2-1; the D call of TRBD2 rests on TCRdb alone, since no DNA is present to check it. This CDR3 is CATEASSYNEQFF.